The TCR beta chain described here comes from a study of T cell responses to AZD1222 COVID-19 vaccine. Sequencing was performed with immunoSEQ multiplex PCR; in TCRdb, only in-frame clones are kept and a portion is missing. The data hold 180,000 or so clones, with about 93% observed a single time. Turning to this clone: Antigen: not known.

Study conclusions and caveats: All repertoire sampling was performed exclusively after the peak T cell response. AZD1222 recipients seropositive at baseline numbered only 6 or 7. Reports indicate that nearly half of spike-specific TCRs are directed at unmutated variant regions. Most donors were white British and more were female, and clonal diversity was possibly underestimated.

The length of the CDR3 is 16 residues. V trimming: 5 bases; J trimming: 0 bases; junction bases outside the gene matches: 9. Per germline, CDR1 MNHEY and CDR2 SVGEGT. Specimen: peripheral blood, collected 28 days after the second dose of the MenACWY control vaccine. The receptor comes from an adult who received the MenACWY meningococcal vaccine as a control. This sequence joins TRBV6-2 or TRBV6-3 and TRBJ2-5; 7 nucleotides line up with TRBD2. The CDR3 bases are TGTGCCAGCAGTCCGCGAGGAGCGGGGAACCAAGAGACCCAGTACTTC. Translation gives CASSPRGAGNQETQYF.